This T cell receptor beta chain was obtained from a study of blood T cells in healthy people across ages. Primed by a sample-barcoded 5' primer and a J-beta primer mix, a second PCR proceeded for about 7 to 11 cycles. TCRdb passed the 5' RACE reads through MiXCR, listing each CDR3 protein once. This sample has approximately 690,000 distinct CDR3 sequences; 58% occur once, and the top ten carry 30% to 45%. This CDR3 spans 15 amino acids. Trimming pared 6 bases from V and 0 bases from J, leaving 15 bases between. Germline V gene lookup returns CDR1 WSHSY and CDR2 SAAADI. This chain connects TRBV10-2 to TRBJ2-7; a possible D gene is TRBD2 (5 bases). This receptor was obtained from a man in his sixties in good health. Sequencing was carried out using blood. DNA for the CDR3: TGCGCCAGCAGCTTAGAGGGTGGCAGCTCCTACGAGCAGTACTTC. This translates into CASSLEGGSSYEQYF.